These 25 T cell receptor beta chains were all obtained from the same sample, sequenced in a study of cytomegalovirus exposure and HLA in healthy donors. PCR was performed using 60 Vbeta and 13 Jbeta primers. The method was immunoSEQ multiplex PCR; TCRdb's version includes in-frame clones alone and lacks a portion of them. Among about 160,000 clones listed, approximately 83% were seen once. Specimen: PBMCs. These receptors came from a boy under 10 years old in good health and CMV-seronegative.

This CDR3 is CAWSRGGRNFGQYF. The CDR3, as DNA: TGTGCCTGGAGCCGTGGCGGGAGGAATTTCGGGCAGTACTTC. The rearrangement joins TRBV30 to TRBJ2-7, with 8 bases lining up with TRBD2. Germline lookup yields CDR1 GTSNPN and CDR2 SVGIG (reference sequence). This CDR3 has 14 residues. Trimming removed 3 bases from V and 9 bases from J; junction bases left unmatched: 13.

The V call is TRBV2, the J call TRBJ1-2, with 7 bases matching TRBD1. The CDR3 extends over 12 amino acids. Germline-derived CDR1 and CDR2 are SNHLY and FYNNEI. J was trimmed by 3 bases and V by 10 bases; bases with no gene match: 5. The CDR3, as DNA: TGTGCCACGACAGGGACCCACTATGGCTACACCTTC. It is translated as CATTGTHYGYTF.

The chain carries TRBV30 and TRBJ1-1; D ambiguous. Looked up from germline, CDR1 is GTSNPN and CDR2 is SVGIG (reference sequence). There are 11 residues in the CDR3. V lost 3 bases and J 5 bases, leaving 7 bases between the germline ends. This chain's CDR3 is CAWSPGTEAFF. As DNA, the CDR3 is TGTGCCTGGAGCCCCGGGACTGAAGCTTTCTTT.

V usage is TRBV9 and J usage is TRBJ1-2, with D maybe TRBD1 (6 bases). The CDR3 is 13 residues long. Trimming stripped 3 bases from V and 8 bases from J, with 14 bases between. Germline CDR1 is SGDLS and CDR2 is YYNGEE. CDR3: CASSASGVQGYTF. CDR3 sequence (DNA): TGTGCCAGCAGCGCCTCAGGGGTGCAGGGCTACACCTTC.

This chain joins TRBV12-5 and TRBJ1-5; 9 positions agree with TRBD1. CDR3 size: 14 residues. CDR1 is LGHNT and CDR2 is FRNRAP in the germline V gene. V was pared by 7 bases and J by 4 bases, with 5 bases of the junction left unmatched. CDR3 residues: CASASGTGNQPQHF. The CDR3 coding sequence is TGTGCTAGTGCCTCTGGGACAGGGAATCAGCCCCAGCATTTT.

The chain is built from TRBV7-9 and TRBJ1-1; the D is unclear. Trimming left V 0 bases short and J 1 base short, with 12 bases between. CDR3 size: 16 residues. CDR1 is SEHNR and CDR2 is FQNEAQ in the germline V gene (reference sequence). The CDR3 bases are TGTGCCAGCAGCTTAGCTCTGGCGGGAACGAACACTGAAGCTTTCTTT. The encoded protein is CASSLALAGTNTEAFF.

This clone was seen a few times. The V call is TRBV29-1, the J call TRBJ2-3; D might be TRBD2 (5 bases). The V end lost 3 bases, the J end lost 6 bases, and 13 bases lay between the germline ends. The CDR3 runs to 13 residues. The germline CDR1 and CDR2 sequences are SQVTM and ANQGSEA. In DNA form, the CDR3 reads TGCAGCGTTGATTCCGGGAAGGGTGATACGCAGTATTTT. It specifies CSVDSGKGDTQYF.

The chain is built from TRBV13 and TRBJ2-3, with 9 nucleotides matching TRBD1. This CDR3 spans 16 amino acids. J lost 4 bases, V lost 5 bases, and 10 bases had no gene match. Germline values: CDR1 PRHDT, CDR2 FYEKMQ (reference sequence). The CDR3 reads CASSNRDRALSDTQYF. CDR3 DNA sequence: TGTGCCAGCAGCAACCGGGACAGGGCGTTGTCAGATACGCAGTATTTT.

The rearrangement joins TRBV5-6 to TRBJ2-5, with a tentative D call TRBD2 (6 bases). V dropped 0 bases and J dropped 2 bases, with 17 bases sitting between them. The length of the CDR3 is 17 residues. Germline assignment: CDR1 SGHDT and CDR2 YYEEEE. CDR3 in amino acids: CASSLGPDYRRQETQYF. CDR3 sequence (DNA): TGTGCCAGCAGCTTGGGACCGGACTATCGTCGTCAAGAGACCCAGTACTTC. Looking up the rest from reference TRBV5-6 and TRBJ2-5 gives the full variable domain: DAGVTQSPTHLIKTRGQQVTLRCSPKSGHDTVSWYQQALGQGPQFIFQYYEEEERQRGNFPDRFSGHQFPNYSSELNVNALLLGDSALYLCASSLGPDYRRQETQYFGPGTRLLVL.

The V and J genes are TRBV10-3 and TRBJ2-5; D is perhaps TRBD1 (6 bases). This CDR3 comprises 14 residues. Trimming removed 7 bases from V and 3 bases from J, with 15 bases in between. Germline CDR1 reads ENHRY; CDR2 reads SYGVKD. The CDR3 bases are TGTGCCATCAATGAAGACCGGGACAAAGAGACCCAGTACTTC. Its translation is CAINEDRDKETQYF.

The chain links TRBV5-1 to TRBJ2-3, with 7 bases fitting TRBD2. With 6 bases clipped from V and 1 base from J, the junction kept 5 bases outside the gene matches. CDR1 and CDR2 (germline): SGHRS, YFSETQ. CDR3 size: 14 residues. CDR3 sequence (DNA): TGCGCCAGCAACCGACTAGCCGGCACAGATACGCAGTATTTT. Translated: CASNRLAGTDTQYF.

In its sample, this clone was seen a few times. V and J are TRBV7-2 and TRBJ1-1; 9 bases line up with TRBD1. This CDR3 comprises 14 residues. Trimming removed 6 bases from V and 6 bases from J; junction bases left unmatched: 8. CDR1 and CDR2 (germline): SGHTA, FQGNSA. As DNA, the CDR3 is TGTGCCAGCAGGGGACAGGGATCGGGCGCTGAAGCTTTCTTT. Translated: CASRGQGSGAEAFF.

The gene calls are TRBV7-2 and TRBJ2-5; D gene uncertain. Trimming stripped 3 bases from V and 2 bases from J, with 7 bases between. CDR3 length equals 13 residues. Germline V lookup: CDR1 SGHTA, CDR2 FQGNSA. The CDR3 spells CASSLTPQETQYF. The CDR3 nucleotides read TGTGCCAGCAGCTTGACACCTCAAGAGACCCAGTACTTC. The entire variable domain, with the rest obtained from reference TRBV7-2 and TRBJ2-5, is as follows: GAGVSQSPSNKVTEKGKDVELRCDPISGHTALYWYRQSLGQGLEFLIYFQGNSAPDKSGLPSDRFSAERTGGSVSTLTIQRTQQEDSAVYLCASSLTPQETQYFGPGTRLLVL.

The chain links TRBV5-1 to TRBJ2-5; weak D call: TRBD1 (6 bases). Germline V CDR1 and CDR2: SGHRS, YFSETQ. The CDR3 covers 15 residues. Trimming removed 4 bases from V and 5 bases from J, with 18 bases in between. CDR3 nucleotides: TGCGCCAGCAGCCGATCCACAGGGACGGACGAGACCCAGTACTTC. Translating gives CASSRSTGTDETQYF.

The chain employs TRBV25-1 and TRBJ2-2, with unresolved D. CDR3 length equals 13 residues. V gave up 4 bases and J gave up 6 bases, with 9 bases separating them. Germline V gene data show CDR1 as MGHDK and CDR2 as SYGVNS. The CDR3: CASSGSPPGELFF. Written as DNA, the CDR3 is TGTGCCAGCAGTGGGAGTCCCCCCGGGGAGCTGTTTTTT.

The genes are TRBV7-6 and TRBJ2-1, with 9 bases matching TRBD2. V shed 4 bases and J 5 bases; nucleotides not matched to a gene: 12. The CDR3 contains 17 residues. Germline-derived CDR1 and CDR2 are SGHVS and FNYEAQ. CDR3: CASSSPLIAGANNEQFF. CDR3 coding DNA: TGTGCCAGCAGCTCCCCCTTAATAGCGGGGGCCAACAATGAGCAGTTCTTC.

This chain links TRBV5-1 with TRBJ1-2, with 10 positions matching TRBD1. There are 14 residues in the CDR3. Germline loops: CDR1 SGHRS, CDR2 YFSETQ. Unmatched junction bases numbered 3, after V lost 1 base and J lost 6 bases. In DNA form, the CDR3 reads TGCGCCAGCAGCTTGAAGGGACAGGGGCATGGCTACACCTTC. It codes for CASSLKGQGHGYTF. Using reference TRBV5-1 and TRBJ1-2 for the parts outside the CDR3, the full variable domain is KAGVTQTPRYLIKTRGQQVTLSCSPISGHRSVSWYQQTPGQGLQFLFEYFSETQRNKGNFPGRFSGRQFSNSRSEMNVSTLELGDSALYLCASSLKGQGHGYTFGSGTRLTVV.

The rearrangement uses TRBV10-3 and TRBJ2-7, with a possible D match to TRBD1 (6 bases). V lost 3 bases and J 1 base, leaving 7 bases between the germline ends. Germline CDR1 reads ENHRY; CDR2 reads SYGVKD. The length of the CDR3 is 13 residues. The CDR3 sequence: CAISEGGSYEQYF. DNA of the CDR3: TGTGCCATCAGTGAAGGGGGTTCCTACGAGCAGTACTTC.

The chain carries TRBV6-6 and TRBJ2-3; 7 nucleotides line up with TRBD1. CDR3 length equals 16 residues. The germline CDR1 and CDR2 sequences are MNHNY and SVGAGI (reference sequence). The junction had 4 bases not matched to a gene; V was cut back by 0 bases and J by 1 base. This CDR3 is CASSYSGGIRTDTQYF. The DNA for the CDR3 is TGTGCCAGCAGTTACTCAGGGGGCATTCGCACAGATACGCAGTATTTT.

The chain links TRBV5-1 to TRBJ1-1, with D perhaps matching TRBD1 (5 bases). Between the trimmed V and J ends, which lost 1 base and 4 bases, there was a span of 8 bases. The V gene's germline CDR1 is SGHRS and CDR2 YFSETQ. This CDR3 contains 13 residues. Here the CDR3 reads CASSLIGGTEAFF. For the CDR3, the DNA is TGCGCCAGCAGCTTGATCGGGGGCACTGAAGCTTTCTTT. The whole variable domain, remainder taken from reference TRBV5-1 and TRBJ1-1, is KAGVTQTPRYLIKTRGQQVTLSCSPISGHRSVSWYQQTPGQGLQFLFEYFSETQRNKGNFPGRFSGRQFSNSRSEMNVSTLELGDSALYLCASSLIGGTEAFFGQGTRLTVV.

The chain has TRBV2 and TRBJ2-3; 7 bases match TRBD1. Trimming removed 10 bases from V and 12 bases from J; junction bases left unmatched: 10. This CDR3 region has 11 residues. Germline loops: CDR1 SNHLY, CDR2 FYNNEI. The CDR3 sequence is CAITIRDSQYF. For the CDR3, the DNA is TGTGCCATCACCATCCGGGACAGCCAGTATTTT.

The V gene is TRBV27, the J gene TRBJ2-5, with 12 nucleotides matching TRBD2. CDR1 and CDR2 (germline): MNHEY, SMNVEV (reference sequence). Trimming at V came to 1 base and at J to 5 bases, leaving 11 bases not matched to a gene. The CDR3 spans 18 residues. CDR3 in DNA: TGTGCCAGCAGTTTATTTTCTCTAGCGGGAGGGTCGGTGGAGACCCAGTACTTC. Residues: CASSLFSLAGGSVETQYF.

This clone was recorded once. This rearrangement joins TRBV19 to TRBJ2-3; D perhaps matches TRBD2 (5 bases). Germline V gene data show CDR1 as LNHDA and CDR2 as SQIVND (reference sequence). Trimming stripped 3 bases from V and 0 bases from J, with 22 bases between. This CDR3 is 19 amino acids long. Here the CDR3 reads CASSIRPFTADYSTDTQYF. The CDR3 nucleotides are TGTGCCAGTAGTATCAGGCCCTTTACAGCAGACTATAGCACAGATACGCAGTATTTT.

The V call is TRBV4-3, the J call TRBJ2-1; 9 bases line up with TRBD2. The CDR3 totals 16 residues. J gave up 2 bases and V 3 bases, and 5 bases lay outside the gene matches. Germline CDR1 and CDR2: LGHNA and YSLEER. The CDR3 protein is CASSHATSGPYNEQFF. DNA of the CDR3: TGCGCCAGCAGCCACGCGACTAGCGGCCCCTACAATGAGCAGTTCTTC.

The CDR3 nucleotides are TGTGCCAGCAGCTCCTCCTGGGGGACAGCTAGCAACACTGAAGCTTTCTTT. Protein product: CASSSSWGTASNTEAFF. J is TRBJ1-1 and V is TRBV11-2, with 7 bases lining up with TRBD1. Per germline, CDR1 SGHAT and CDR2 FQNNGV. Trimming took 4 bases from V and 2 from J; bases not matched to a gene: 13. The CDR3 extends over 17 amino acids.